A selection of T cell receptor beta chains follows, all from one sample in a study of T cells in Graves' hyperthyroidism and ophthalmopathy. TCRdb passed the multiplex PCR reads through MiXCR, listing each CDR3 protein once. The sample lists 650,000 to 700,000 distinct CDR3 sequences, around 15% seen once, with around 16% in the top ten. The specimen was blood. These receptors were obtained from a man aged 50-60 years with Graves' hyperthyroidism. The CDR3 runs from the conserved cysteine through the conserved F or W. A D gene is named only where the DNA matches it firmly. The listing skips clone size in some rows; elsewhere it reads once, few, many or a size class.

TRBJ2-3	many	TRBV28	TRBD2	CASSATGLADTDTQYF	TGTGCCAGCAGTGCCACGGGACTAGCGGACACAGATACGCAGTATTTT
TRBJ2-7	many	TRBV25-1	TRBD1	CASSVGAGGNEQYF	TGTGCCAGCAGTGTAGGGGCAGGGGGCAACGAGCAGTACTTC
TRBJ2-7	-	TRBV5-6	-	CASSAFQGNPYEQYF	TGTGCCAGCAGCGCCTTCCAGGGGAACCCCTACGAGCAGTACTTC
TRBJ1-5	-	TRBV19	-	CASSILIFGQPQHF	TGTGCCAGTAGTATTCTGATCTTCGGGCAGCCCCAGCATTTT
TRBJ1-2	many	TRBV10-3	TRBD1	CASLDTDRVYGYTF	TGTGCCAGCTTGGACACGGACAGGGTCTATGGCTACACCTTC
TRBJ2-2	many	TRBV7-2	-	CASSWDPPGAANTGELFF	TGTGCCAGCAGCTGGGACCCCCCGGGAGCGGCGAACACCGGGGAGCTGTTTTTT
TRBJ2-7	many	TRBV28	-	CASIPSGEIYEQYF	TGTGCCAGCATCCCCTCAGGGGAGATCTACGAGCAGTACTTC
TRBJ1-6	-	TRBV28	TRBD1	CASSLPSQGGNSPLHF	TGTGCCAGCAGTTTACCCTCACAGGGGGGCAATTCACCCCTCCACTTT
TRBJ2-1	many	TRBV7-3	-	CASSLNVINEQFF	TGTGCCAGCAGCTTAAATGTGATAAATGAGCAGTTCTTC
TRBJ1-2	-	TRBV10-3	-	CAISELLGAGYTF	TGTGCCATCAGTGAGTTGTTGGGGGCTGGCTACACCTTC
TRBJ2-4	few	TRBV3-1	-	CASSQKENIQYF	TGTGCCAGCAGCCAAAAGGAAAACATTCAGTACTTC
TRBJ2-4	-	TRBV7-9	-	CASSTSLTLAKNIQYF	TGTGCCAGCAGCACGAGCCTGACCTTAGCCAAAAACATTCAGTACTTC
TRBJ2-7	many	TRBV12-3/TRBV12-4	-	CAPVGNMCYEQYF	TGTGCCCCCGTGGGTAACATGTGTTACGAGCAGTACTTC
TRBJ2-7	many	TRBV11-2	-	CASSLERGGRGEQYF	TGTGCCAGCAGCTTAGAAAGAGGGGGAAGAGGCGAGCAGTACTTC
TRBJ2-2	many	TRBV7-3	-	CASSLPESGELFF	TGTGCCAGCAGCCTGCCTGAGTCCGGGGAGCTGTTTTTT
TRBJ2-3	many	TRBV28	-	CASSFPDREGDTQYF	TGTGCCAGCAGTTTCCCGGACAGGGAGGGTGATACGCAGTATTTT
TRBJ2-1	many	TRBV29-1	TRBD2	CSVEGATSGRGDEQFF	TGCAGCGTTGAAGGGGCGACTAGCGGGAGGGGGGATGAGCAGTTCTTC
TRBJ2-5	many	TRBV7-9	TRBD1	CASSRDRRRETQYF	TGTGCCAGCAGCAGGGACAGGCGAAGGGAGACCCAGTACTTC
TRBJ1-1	-	TRBV4-1	-	CASSQDGLGGTEAFF	TGCGCCAGCAGCCAAGATGGGTTGGGGGGCACTGAAGCTTTCTTT
TRBJ2-3	many	TRBV5-1	-	CASSLTGNQADTQYF	TGCGCCAGCAGCTTGACAGGGAACCAGGCAGATACGCAGTATTTT
TRBJ2-7	-	TRBV19	TRBD1	CASSILPGQAYEQYF	TGTGCCAGTAGTATATTACCGGGACAGGCCTACGAGCAGTACTTC
TRBJ2-5	many	TRBV9	-	CASSVVEQGRDQETQYF	TGTGCCAGCAGCGTAGTAGAGCAGGGGAGAGACCAAGAGACCCAGTACTTC
TRBJ1-1	-	TRBV28	TRBD1	CASSQDRGRNTEAFF	TGTGCCAGCAGCCAAGACAGGGGGAGAAACACTGAAGCTTTCTTT